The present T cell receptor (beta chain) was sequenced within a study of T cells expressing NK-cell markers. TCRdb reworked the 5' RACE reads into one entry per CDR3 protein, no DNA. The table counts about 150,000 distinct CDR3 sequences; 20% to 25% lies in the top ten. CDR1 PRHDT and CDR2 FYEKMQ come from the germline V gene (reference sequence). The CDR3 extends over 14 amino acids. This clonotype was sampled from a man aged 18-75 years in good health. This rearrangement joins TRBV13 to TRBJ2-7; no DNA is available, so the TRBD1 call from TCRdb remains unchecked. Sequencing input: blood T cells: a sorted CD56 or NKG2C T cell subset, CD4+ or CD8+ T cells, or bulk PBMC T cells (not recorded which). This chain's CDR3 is CASSPRDRAGEQYF.